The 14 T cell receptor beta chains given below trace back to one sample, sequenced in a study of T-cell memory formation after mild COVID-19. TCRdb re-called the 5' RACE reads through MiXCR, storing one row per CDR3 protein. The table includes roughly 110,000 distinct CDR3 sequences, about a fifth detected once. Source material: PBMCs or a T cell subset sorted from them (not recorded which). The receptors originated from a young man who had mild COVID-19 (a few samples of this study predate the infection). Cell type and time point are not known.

This chain's CDR3 is CASSFTGSAKNIQYF. In DNA, the CDR3 is TGTGCCAGCAGCTTTACAGGGTCCGCCAAAAACATTCAGTACTTC. The rearrangement links TRBV27 to TRBJ2-4; D perhaps matches TRBD1 (6 bases). This CDR3 has 15 amino acids. The germline V gene has CDR1 MNHEY and CDR2 SMNVEV (reference sequence). The ends were cut back, 6 bases at V and 1 base at J, with 13 bases in the middle.

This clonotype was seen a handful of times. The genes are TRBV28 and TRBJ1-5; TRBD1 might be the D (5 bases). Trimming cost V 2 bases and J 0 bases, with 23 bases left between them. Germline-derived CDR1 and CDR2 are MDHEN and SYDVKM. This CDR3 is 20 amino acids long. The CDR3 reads CASSLILGGGSPNSNQPQHF. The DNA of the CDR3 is TGTGCCAGCAGTTTAATCCTCGGGGGAGGAAGCCCCAATAGCAATCAGCCCCAGCATTTT. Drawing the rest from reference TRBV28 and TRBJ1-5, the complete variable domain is DVKVTQSSRYLVKRTGEKVFLECVQDMDHENMFWYRQDPGLGLRLIYFSYDVKMKEKGDIPEGYSVSREKKERFSLILESASTNQTSMYLCASSLILGGGSPNSNQPQHFGDGTRLSIL.

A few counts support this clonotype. This CDR3 reads CASSRDSGAWGNQPQHF. Written as DNA, the CDR3 is TGTGCCAGCAGCCGCGACTCTGGGGCCTGGGGCAATCAGCCCCAGCATTTT. The chain joins TRBV7-9 to TRBJ1-5; D might be TRBD1 (5 bases). Germline CDR1 and CDR2: SEHNR and FQNEAQ (reference sequence). CDR3 length: 17 amino acids. Trimming stripped 5 bases from V and 2 bases from J, with 19 bases between. The full variable domain, in which reference TRBV7-9 and TRBJ1-5 provide the parts outside the CDR3, is DTGVSQNPRHKITKRGQNVTFRCDPISEHNRLYWYRQTLGQGPEFLTYFQNEAQLEKSRLLSDRFSAERPKGSFSTLEIQRTEQGDSAMYLCASSRDSGAWGNQPQHFGDGTRLSIL.

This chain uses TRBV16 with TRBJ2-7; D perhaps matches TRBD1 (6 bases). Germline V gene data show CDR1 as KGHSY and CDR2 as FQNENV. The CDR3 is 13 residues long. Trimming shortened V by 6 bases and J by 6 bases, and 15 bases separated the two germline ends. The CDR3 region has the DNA TGTGCCAGCAGGGCACAGGGCCCCTCCGAGCAGTACTTC. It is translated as CASRAQGPSEQYF.

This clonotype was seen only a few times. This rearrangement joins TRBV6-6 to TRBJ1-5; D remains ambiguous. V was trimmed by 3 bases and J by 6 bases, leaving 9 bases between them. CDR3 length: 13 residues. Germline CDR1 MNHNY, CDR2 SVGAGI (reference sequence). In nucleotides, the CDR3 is TGTGCCAGCAGTTATGGGAACGGTCAGCCCCAGCATTTT. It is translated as CASSYGNGQPQHF.

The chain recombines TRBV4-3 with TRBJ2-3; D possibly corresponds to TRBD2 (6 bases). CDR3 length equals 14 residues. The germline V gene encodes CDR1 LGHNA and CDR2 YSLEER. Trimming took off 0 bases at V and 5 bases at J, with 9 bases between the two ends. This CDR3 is CASSQDGSRDTQYF. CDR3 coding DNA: TGCGCCAGCAGCCAAGACGGGAGCCGAGATACGCAGTATTTT.

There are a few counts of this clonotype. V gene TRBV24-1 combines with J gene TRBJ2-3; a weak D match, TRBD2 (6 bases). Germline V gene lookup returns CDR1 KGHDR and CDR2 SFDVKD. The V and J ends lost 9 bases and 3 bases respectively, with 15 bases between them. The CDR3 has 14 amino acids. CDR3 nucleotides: TGTGCCACCGCGGGGTCTATCGGAACAGATACGCAGTATTTT. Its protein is CATAGSIGTDTQYF.

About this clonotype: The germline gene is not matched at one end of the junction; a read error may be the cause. CDR3 sequence reads: CASRPTGLERETQHF. The CDR3 DNA reads as TGCGCCAGCAGACCCACAGGACTTGAACGAGAGACCCAGCACTTC. The chain recombines TRBV5-1 with TRBJ2-5; D is possibly TRBD1 or TRBD2 (5 bases each). Germline V gives CDR1 SGHRS, CDR2 YFSETQ. The CDR3 sequence is 15 residues long.

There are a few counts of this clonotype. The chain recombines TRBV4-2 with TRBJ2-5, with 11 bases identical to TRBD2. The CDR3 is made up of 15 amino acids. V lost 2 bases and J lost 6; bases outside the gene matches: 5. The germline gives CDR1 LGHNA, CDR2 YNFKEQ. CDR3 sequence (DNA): TGTGCCAGCAGCCAAACTAGCGGGGGCGGGAAGACCCAGTACTTC. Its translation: CASSQTSGGGKTQYF.

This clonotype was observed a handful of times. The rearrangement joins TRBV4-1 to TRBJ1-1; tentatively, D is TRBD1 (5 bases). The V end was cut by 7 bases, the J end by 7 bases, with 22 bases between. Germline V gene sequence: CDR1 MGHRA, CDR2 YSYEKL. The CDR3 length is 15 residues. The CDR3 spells CASKPSGALGYEAFF. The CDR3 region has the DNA TGCGCCAGCAAACCTTCTGGGGCCCTGGGGTATGAAGCTTTCTTT.

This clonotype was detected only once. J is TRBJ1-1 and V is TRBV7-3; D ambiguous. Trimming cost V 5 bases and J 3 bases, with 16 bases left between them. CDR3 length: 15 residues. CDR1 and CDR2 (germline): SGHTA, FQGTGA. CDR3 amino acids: CASSPKGKVDTEAFF. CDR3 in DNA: TGTGCCAGCAGCCCAAAGGGCAAAGTGGACACTGAAGCTTTCTTT.

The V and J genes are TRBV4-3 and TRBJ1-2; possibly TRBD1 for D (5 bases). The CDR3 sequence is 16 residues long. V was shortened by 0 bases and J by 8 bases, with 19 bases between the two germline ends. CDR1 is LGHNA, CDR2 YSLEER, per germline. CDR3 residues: CASSQDLTAGGKGYTF. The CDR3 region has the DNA TGCGCCAGCAGCCAAGATTTAACTGCGGGGGGAAAGGGCTACACCTTC.

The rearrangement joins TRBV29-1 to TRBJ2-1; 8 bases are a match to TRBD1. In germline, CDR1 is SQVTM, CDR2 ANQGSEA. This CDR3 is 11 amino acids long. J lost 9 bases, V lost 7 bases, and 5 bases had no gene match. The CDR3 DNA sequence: TGCAGCGCCGAACAGGGGGGTGAGCAGTTCTTC. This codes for CSAEQGGEQFF.

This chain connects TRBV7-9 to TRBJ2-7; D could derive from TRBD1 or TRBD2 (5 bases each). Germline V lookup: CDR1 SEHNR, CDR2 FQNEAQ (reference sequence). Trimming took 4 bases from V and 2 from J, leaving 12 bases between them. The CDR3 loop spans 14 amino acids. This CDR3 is CASSSGTPAYEQYV. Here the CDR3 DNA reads TGTGCCAGCAGCTCGGGGACCCCGGCCTACGAGCAGTACGTC.